This paragraph reports one TCR beta chain. Its target is not known. This entry comes from a study of T cell repertoires in cytomegalovirus infection. Turning to the study itself: In public TCR beta signatures, there were indications of both CMV infection and matching HLA type. Study-level points and caveats: Predominance within the ex vivo response was attributable to HLA-C-restricted CMV-specific TCR beta clonotypes. Cumulative public TCR beta family frequency identified CMV carriers with the relevant HLA.

Each CDR3 protein is one row after TCRdb ran MiXCR on the reads. This table holds around 900,000 distinct CDR3 sequences, approximately 31% found once. The V gene lost 5 bases and the J gene lost 0 bases, with 8 bases spanning the gap. This CDR3 comprises 13 residues. Germline values: CDR1 SGHVT, CDR2 SQSDAQ. The rearrangement uses TRBV7-4 and TRBJ2-7; possible D gene TRBD1, 5 bases. This clonotype was obtained from a human donor in good health (CMV status not recorded). Some clones in this sample may be carry-over from other donors' samples. This specimen was cultured CD8+ T cells from PBMCs, taken from culture after CMV antigen stimulation. In DNA form, the CDR3 reads TGTGCCAGCAGCCCACAGGCCTCCTACGAGCAGTACGTC. This gives the protein CASSPQASYEQYV.